This T cell receptor (beta chain) appears in the sequencing data of a study of blood T cells in healthy people across ages. Study-level points and caveats: It was not possible, with unsorted PBMCs, to conclusively compare naive and antigen-experienced cells. There was no known CMV status for donors, so expanded clonotype changes were possibly confounded.

The people who gave samples were healthy Caucasians from Russia, aged about 6 to 100. Sample-barcoded 5' priming and a J-beta primer mix drove a second PCR of 7 to 11 cycles. Each cDNA was tagged by a template-switch adaptor containing 12 random nucleotides. One entry per CDR3 protein results from TCRdb running MiXCR on the 5' RACE reads. The sample consists of 800,000 or so distinct CDR3 sequences, about half of them appearing once. This clonotype came up once. The antigen is undetermined. Trimming took 0 bases from V and 3 from J, leaving 11 bases between them. This CDR3 has 16 amino acids. Germline loops: CDR1 LGHNA, CDR2 YNFKEQ.

The source material was blood. The J gene is TRBJ1-4, the V gene TRBV4-2; the D gene is possibly TRBD1 (5 bases). The source of this sequence is a man of 80 years or more in good health. CDR3 sequence reads: CASSQELARANEKLFF. The CDR3 DNA reads as TGTGCCAGCAGCCAAGAGCTTGCCAGGGCTAATGAAAAACTGTTTTTT.